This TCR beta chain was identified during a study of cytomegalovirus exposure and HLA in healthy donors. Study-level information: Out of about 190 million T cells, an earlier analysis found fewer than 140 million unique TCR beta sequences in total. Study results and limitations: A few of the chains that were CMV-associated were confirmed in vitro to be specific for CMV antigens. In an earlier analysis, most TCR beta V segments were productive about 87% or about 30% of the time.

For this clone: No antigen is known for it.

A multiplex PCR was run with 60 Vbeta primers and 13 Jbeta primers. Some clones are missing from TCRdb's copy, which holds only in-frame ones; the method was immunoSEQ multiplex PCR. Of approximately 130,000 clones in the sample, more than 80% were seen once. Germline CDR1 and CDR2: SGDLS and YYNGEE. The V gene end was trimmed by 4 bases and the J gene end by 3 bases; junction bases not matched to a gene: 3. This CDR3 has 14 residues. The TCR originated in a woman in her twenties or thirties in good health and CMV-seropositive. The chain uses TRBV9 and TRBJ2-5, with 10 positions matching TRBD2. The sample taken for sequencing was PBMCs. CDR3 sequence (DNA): TGTGCCAGCAGCAAAACTAGCGGGGAAGAGACCCAGTACTTC. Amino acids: CASSKTSGEETQYF.